The 6 T cell receptor beta chains given below trace back to one sample, sequenced in a study of T cell responses to AZD1222 COVID-19 vaccine. Profiling relied on immunoSEQ multiplex PCR, and the TCRdb table lists in-frame clones only, not all of them. Seen here are roughly 100,000 clones, less than 95% observed once, and the top ten hold around 4.8%. This material consisted of peripheral blood, taken on day 0 of AZD1222 vaccination. The origin of the receptors is an adult in good health.

This clone was detected only once. The CDR3: CASTYGGSSGANVLTF. The DNA of the CDR3 is TGTGCCAGCACCTACGGGGGGAGCTCTGGGGCCAACGTCCTGACTTTC. The genes are TRBV28 and TRBJ2-6; 7 bases are shared with TRBD2. Germline V gene data show CDR1 as MDHEN and CDR2 as SYDVKM. V lost 7 bases and J lost 0; bases outside the gene matches: 6. The CDR3 is 16 residues long.

The genes are TRBV9 and TRBJ2-1, with 10 bases matching TRBD1. The CDR3 runs 15 residues. Germline CDR1 reads SGDLS; CDR2 reads YYNGEE. V lost 3 bases to trimming and J lost 6 bases; unmatched junction nucleotides: 6. CDR3 residues: CASSASGTGANEQFF. The CDR3 coding sequence is TGTGCCAGCAGCGCCTCCGGGACAGGGGCCAATGAGCAGTTCTTC.

The genes are TRBV2 and TRBJ2-3, with D possibly matching TRBD2 (6 bases). The CDR3 is made up of 12 amino acids. Trimming removed 7 bases from V and 4 bases from J, with 9 bases in between. Looked up from germline, CDR1 is SNHLY and CDR2 is FYNNEI. The CDR3, as DNA: TGTGCCAGCATACCGGGGGCAGATACGCAGTATTTT. It yields the protein CASIPGADTQYF.

This rearrangement joins TRBV7-2 to TRBJ1-4; no definite D call. This CDR3 is 16 amino acids long. The V end was cut by 2 bases, the J end by 8 bases, with 18 bases between. Germline V lookup: CDR1 SGHTA, CDR2 FQGNSA. Written as DNA, the CDR3 is TGTGCCAGCAGCTTATTCTCCCCCACGTCGGGGGAAAAACTGTTTTTT. It specifies CASSLFSPTSGEKLFF.

V is TRBV7-9 and J is TRBJ1-4; D remains ambiguous. This CDR3 comprises 12 residues. V lost 4 bases and J lost 0, with 0 bases in between. CDR1 SEHNR and CDR2 FQNEAQ come from the germline V gene (reference sequence). The chain's CDR3 is CASSSTNEKLFF. CDR3 nucleotides: TGTGCCAGCAGCTCAACTAATGAAAAACTGTTTTTT.

This chain connects TRBV19 to TRBJ1-1; tentative D call: TRBD1 (5 bases). The CDR3 has 12 amino acids. The germline V and J ends were trimmed by 7 bases and 4 bases, with 10 bases remaining between them. Germline CDR1 is LNHDA and CDR2 is SQIVND (reference sequence). The CDR3 DNA is TGTGCCAGTACCATGGGGGGCACTGAAGCTTTCTTT. Protein sequence: CASTMGGTEAFF.